What follows is one T cell receptor beta chain and its context. The sample belongs to a study of blood T cell repertoires in COVID-19. As for the study in general: From the United States, Italy and Spain came samples of acute and convalescent COVID-19. The cDNA or gDNA used as material had been derived from T cells, B-cell-depleted T cells, or PBMCs.

Original analysis: It was from reference gene primer amplification that nucleated cell counts were estimated. Clones were sequenced by immunoSEQ multiplex PCR, and TCRdb holds only the in-frame ones, with some missing. V and J calls and clone size are those listed in that table; D and trimming were worked out from the DNA. The sample gives around 170,000 clones, 88% of which show up once; 3.5% to 5% is in the top ten. The germline CDR1 and CDR2 sequences are SGHRS and YFSETQ. Trimming took 1 base from V and 7 from J; bases not matched to a gene: 7. The CDR3 is 16 amino acids. V gene TRBV5-1 combines with J gene TRBJ2-2, with 10 positions matching TRBD1. The sequence came from a woman in her twenties or thirties with acute or convalescent COVID-19. Material for sequencing was peripheral blood. CDR3 sequence reads: CASSLPGTGVNGELFF. In DNA, the CDR3 is TGCGCCAGCAGCTTGCCCGGGACAGGGGTGAACGGGGAGCTGTTTTTT.